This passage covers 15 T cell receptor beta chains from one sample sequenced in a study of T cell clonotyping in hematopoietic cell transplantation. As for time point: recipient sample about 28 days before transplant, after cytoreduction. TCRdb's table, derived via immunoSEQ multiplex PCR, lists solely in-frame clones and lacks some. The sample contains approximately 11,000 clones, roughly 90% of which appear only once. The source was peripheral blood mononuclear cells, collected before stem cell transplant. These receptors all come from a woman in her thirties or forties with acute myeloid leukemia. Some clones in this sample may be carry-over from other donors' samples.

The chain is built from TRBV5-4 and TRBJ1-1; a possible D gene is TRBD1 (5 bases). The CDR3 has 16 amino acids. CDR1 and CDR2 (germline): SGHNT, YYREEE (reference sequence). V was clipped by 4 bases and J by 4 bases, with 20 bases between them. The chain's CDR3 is CASSASAQGASTEAFF. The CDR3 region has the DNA TGTGCCAGCAGCGCCAGTGCCCAGGGAGCGAGCACTGAAGCTTTCTTT.

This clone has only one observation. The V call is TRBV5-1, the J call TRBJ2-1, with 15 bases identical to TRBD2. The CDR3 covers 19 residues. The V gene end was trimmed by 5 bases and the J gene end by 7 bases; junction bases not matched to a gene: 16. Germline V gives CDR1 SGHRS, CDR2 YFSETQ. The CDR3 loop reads CASRTGGFRTSGRVNEQFF. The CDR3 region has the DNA TGCGCCAGCAGGACTGGAGGGTTTAGGACTAGCGGGAGGGTAAATGAGCAGTTCTTC.

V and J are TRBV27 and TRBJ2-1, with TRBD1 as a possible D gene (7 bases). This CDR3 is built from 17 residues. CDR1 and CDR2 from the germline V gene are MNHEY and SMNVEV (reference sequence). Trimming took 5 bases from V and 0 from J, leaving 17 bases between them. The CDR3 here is CASSPRGDSSSYNEQFF. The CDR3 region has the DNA TGTGCCAGCAGTCCAAGGGGGGACAGCAGCTCCTACAATGAGCAGTTCTTC.

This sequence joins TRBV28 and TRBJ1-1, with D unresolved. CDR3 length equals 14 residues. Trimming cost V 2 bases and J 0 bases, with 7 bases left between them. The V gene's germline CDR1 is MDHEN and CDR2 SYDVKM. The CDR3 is CASSLIRVNTEAFF. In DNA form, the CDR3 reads TGTGCCAGCAGTTTAATACGGGTGAACACTGAAGCTTTCTTT.

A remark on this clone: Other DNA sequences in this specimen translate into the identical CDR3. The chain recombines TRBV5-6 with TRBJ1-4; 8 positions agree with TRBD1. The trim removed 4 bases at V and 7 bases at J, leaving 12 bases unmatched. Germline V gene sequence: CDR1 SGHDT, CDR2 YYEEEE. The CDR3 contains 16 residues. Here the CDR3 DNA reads TGTGCCAGCAGCCTAGGGCCCGGGACAGGTGGTGAAAAACTGTTTTTT. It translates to CASSLGPGTGGEKLFF.

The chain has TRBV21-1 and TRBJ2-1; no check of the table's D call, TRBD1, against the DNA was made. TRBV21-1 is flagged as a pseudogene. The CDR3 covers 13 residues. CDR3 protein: CASSLSPARGKFF. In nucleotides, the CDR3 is TGTGCCAGCAGCTTATCTCCGGCCAGGGGAAAGTTCTTC.

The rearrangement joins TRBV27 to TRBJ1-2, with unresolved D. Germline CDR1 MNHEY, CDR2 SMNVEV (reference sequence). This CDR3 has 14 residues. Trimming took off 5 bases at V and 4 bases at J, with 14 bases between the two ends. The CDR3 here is CASSPRSRSYGYTF. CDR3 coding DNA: TGTGCCAGCAGTCCCCGCTCCCGAAGCTATGGCTACACCTTC.

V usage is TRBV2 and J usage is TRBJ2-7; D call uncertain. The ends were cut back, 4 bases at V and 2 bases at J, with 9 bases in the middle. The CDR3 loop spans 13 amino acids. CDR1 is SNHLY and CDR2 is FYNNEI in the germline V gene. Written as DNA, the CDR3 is TGTGCCAGCAGTGGTTCCCGACCCTACGAGCAGTACTTC. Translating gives CASSGSRPYEQYF.

CDR3 protein: CASSEYFGTRDDEQYF. The CDR3 DNA follows: TGTGCCAGCAGTGAATATTTCGGGACCCGGGACGACGAGCAGTACTTC. The chain employs TRBV25-1 and TRBJ2-5; D could derive from TRBD1 or TRBD2 (5 bases each). The J call may be incorrect, as the DNA end agrees better with TRBJ2-7. This CDR3 contains 16 residues. Germline CDR1 and CDR2: MGHDK and SYGVNS.

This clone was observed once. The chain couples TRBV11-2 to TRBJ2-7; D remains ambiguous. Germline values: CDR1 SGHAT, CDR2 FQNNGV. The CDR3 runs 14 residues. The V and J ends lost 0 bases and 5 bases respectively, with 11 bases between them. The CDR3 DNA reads TGTGCCAGCAGCTTAGATACGAGTTCCCACGAGCAGTACTTC. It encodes CASSLDTSSHEQYF.

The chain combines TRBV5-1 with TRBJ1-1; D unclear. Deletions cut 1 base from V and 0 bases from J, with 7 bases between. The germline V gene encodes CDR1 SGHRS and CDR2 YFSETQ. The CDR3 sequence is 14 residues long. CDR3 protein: CASSLSGMNTEAFF. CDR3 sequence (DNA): TGCGCCAGCAGCTTGTCCGGAATGAACACTGAAGCTTTCTTT. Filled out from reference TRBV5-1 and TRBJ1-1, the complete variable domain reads KAGVTQTPRYLIKTRGQQVTLSCSPISGHRSVSWYQQTPGQGLQFLFEYFSETQRNKGNFPGRFSGRQFSNSRSEMNVSTLELGDSALYLCASSLSGMNTEAFFGQGTRLTVV.

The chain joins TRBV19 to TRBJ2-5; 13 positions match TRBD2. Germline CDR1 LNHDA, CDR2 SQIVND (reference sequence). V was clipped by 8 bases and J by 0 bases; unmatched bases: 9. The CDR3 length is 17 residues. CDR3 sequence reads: CASSGTSGTSYQETQYF. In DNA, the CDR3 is TGTGCCAGTTCGGGGACTAGCGGGACCTCGTACCAAGAGACCCAGTACTTC.

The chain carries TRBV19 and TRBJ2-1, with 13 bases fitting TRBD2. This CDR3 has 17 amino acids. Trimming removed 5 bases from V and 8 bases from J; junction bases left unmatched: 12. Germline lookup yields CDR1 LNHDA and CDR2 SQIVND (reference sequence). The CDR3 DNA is TGTGCCAGTAGTTCCCCCCCCGGACTAGCGGGAGTCGATGAGCAGTTCTTC. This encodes CASSSPPGLAGVDEQFF.

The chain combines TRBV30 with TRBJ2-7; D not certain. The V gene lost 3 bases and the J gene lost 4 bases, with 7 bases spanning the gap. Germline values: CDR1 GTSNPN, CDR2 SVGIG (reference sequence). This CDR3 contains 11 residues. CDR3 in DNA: TGTGCCTGGAGCGACCAATACGAGCAGTACTTC. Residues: CAWSDQYEQYF.

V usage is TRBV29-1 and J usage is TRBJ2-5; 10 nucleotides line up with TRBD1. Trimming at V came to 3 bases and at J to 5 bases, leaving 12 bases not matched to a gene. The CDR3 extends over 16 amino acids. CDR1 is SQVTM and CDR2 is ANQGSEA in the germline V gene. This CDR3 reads CSVEVLDRGRFETQYF. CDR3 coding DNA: TGCAGCGTTGAGGTTCTCGACAGGGGGCGGTTCGAGACCCAGTACTTC. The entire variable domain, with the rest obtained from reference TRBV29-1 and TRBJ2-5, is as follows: SAVISQKPSRDICQRGTSLTIQCQVDSQVTMMFWYRQQPGQSLTLIATANQGSEATYESGFVIDKFPISRPNLTFSTLTVSNMSPEDSSIYLCSVEVLDRGRFETQYFGPGTRLLVL.